This T cell receptor (beta chain) came from a study of shared clonotypes between healthy human individuals (dated by TCRdb to about 2020). A note on the overall study: The cohort included three men and a couple of women between 18 and 49 years of age. Different laboratories and diverse techniques were used to prepare libraries and sequence TCR repertoires, to increase sequencing depth and limit assay-specific biases. For each donor, CD4 naive and CD4 memory were each given three plates, CD8 naive was given two plates, and CD8 memory was given one plate. To estimate repertoire size and how much clonotypes are shared between individuals, the study performed deep sequencing of blood TCR repertoires from 4 to 6 healthy adults. Between about 0.85 and 10 billion PBMCs per donor were obtained by leukapheresis. Here is what the overall study found, with its caveats: Pairwise subsampling indicated that sequencing depth was expected to affect the degree of clonotype sharing among donors. Sampling was restricted to blood, and TCR repertoires in tissue are likely to differ from TCR repertoires in blood. Because the study included only a small number of donors, the genetic and exposure-history diversity represented was limited. Naive subsets generally had larger estimated clonotype richness than memory subsets did. Incomplete sequencing was indicated by rarefaction of sorted-subset datasets, despite the large sequencing depth. Higher generation probabilities were observed for clonotypes shared by all four sorted-subset donors than for non-shared clonotypes. Across a few donors, approximately 4.9% of naive CD4, 3% to 3.5% of naive CD8, about 2.3% of memory CD4, and under 0.45% of memory CD8 clonotypes were shared.

Healthy HIV-negative adults with no recently reported acute infections or vaccinations were included as donors. Only Caucasian adults living in Nashville, Tennessee, USA were represented among the donors. CD4+ T cells were enriched by magnetic negative selection, after which naive cells were positively selected on CD45RA and the negative fraction was taken as the memory subset. After blood collection by leukapheresis, PBMCs were isolated using Ficoll-Histopaque density gradient centrifugation and then cryopreserved in the vapor phase of liquid nitrogen. Analytical flow cytometry was used to check the purity and quantity of each magnetically sorted T cell population. Genomic DNA was isolated from each sorted fraction and quantified by UV absorbance on a Nanodrop 2000c. Using the deep immunoSEQ assay, TCR CDR3 regions were amplified from genomic DNA by multiplex PCR. Extracted genomic DNA from each cell subset was spread evenly across all wells of several immunoSEQ 96-well plates, with each plate serving as a replicate. For sorted subsets, each replicate PCR was loaded with 200 to 250 ng genomic DNA, equivalent to 32,000 or so T cell genomes. Purified libraries were measured with a Qubit 3.0 fluorometer, size-checked on a Bioanalyzer 2100, and measured again with the KAPA Library Quantification kit. Each immunoSEQ 96-well plate was sequenced on its own single-read 150-cycle Illumina NextSeq 550 flow cell. As for the authors' bioinformatics: Because the immunoSEQ output held only junctional sequences and lacked quality scores, the filtering could not match the filtering applied to full-length reads. Sequences were annotated with PyIR, a Python wrapper for IgBLAST v1.9, and V/J genes and CDR3 were assigned using IMGT germline references. Any read was removed if the V/J assignment was weak (E-value above 1e-6), the CDR3 was missing, or the read contained stop codons, out-of-frame junctions, or ambiguous translated residues. A V3J clonotype was defined by an identical inferred V gene, J gene, and CDR3 amino acid sequence. Percentage overlap between repertoires was calculated by dividing the number of shared unique clonotypes by the size of the smaller repertoire. Repertoire richness was assessed with RTK rarefaction, the Chao1 estimator, and Recon v2.1 estimates of unobserved clonotypes. OLGA was used to compute generation probabilities for all TCRbeta clonotypes that the gDNA method yielded from a few donors. Not all clones reach the TCRdb copy of this immuneACCESS table, which keeps in-frame sequences only. Checked studies attribute under half of the gap to unresolved V genes and leave the rest unexplained. From that table come the V and J calls and clone size; the DNA was used to work out D and trimming. The sample records a few million clones, over 85% of which are singletons. About 0.13% of the sample lies in the top ten.

Concerning this clone itself: It lacks a known antigen. Base qualities are missing; no much larger clone stands one base away.

The sequencing input was naive CD4+ T cells sorted from blood. The sample's cell subset or site label is to be understood as: CD45RA+ positively selected. The TCR was taken from a man between 18 and 35 years old in good health.

The nucleotides are TGTGCCAGCAGCCCATGGGGCGGGCCTGAAGCTTTCTTT. This codes for CASSPWGGPEAFF. The V and J genes are TRBV7-2 and TRBJ1-1; a tentative D match to TRBD1 spans 5 bases. Its CDR3 holds 13 amino acids, cysteine through phenylalanine. Left in the record is the CDR3 DNA by itself, 39 bases read in frame from the first base. Reading the germline V gene gives CDR1 SGHTA and CDR2 FQGNSA. V loses 5 bases of germline sequence and J loses 6 bases, and the interval between the two ends is 13 bases.